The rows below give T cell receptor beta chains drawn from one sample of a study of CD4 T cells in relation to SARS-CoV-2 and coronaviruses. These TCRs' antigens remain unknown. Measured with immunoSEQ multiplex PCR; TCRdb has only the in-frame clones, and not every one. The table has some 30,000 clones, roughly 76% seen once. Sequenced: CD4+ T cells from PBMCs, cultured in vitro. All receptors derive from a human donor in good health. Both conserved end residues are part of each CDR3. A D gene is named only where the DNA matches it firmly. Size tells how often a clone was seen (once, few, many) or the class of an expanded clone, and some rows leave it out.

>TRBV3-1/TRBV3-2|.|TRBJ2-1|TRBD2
CASSQNGRAFLNEQFF
TGTGCCAGCAGCCAAAACGGGAGGGCCTTCTTGAATGAGCAGTTCTTC
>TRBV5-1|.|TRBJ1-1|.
CASSPVGQMNTEAFF
TGCGCCAGCAGTCCCGTAGGACAGATGAACACTGAAGCTTTCTTT
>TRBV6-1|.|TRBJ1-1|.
CASSEAPSGLRAFF
TGTGCCAGCAGTGAAGCGCCGAGTGGTCTTCGTGCTTTCTTT
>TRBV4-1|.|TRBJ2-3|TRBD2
CASSPLVGTSGVTDTQYF
TGCGCCAGCAGCCCCCTCGTAGGGACTAGCGGGGTCACAGATACGCAGTATTTT
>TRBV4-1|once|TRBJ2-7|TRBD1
CASSQGPRDRAYEQYF
TGCGCCAGCAGCCAAGGGCCCCGGGACAGGGCCTACGAGCAGTACTTC
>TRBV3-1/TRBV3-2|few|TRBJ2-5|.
CASSPTGGPEETQYF
TGTGCCAGCAGCCCAACGGGGGGCCCCGAAGAGACCCAGTACTTC
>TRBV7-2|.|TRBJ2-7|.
CASSLAEGSSYEQYF
TGTGCCAGCAGCTTAGCTGAGGGGAGCTCCTACGAGCAGTACTTC
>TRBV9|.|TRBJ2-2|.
CASEGSYTGELFF
TGTGCCAGCGAAGGCTCATACACCGGGGAGCTGTTTTTT
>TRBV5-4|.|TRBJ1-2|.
CASSLVGAQRGYTF
TGTGCCAGCAGCTTGGTTGGGGCGCAAAGAGGCTACACCTTC
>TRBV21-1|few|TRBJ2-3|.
CASSKAGIAQDF
TGTGCCAGCAGCAAAGCGGGGATAGCCCAGGATTTT
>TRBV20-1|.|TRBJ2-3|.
CSARARDTQYF
TGCAGTGCTAGAGCCCGAGATACGCAGTATTTT
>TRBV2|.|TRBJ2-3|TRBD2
CASSPRTSGGDTQYF
TGTGCCAGCAGTCCCCGGACTAGCGGAGGGGATACGCAGTATTTT
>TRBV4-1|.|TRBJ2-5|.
CASKTTGVTQETQYF
TGCGCCAGCAAAACAACGGGGGTAACACAAGAGACCCAGTACTTC
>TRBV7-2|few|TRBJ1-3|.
CASSFDGYTIYF
TGTGCCAGCAGCTTTGACGGTTACACCATATATTTT
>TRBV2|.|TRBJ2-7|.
CASSSPSRTYEQYF
TGTGCCAGCAGCAGTCCTAGCCGAACCTACGAGCAGTACTTC
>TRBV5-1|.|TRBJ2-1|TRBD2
CASSLLAGANNEQFF
TGCGCCAGCAGCCTACTAGCGGGGGCTAACAATGAGCAGTTCTTC
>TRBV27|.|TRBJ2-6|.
CASSLSRLSSGANVLTF
TGTGCCAGCAGTTTATCAAGGTTATCCTCTGGGGCCAACGTCCTGACTTTC
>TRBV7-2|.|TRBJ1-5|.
CASSPGHRGQPQHF
TGTGCCAGCAGCCCGGGACACCGGGGTCAGCCCCAGCATTTT